Below are 8 T cell receptor beta chains sequenced from a single sample in a study of human T cells and chemical hapten exposure. TCRdb independently ran MiXCR on the RACE reads; one entry per CDR3 protein. The top ten hold around 2.5% of the sample, which has about 190,000 distinct CDR3 sequences, under 30% seen once. The sample's time point: patch test 3, about 24 weeks after DPC sensitization. As for treatment: therapeutic diphenylcyclopropenone sensitization with weekly scalp DPC. Sequenced material: whole blood, taken in connection with sensitization to the hapten diphenylcyclopropenone (DPC). These receptors originate from a middle-aged woman with alopecia areata. Some clones in this sample may be carry-over from other donors' samples.

This rearrangement joins TRBV25-1 to TRBJ2-2; tentatively, D is TRBD2 (6 bases). The CDR3 loop spans 19 amino acids. The V and J ends lost 8 bases and 1 base respectively, with 26 bases between them. Germline-derived CDR1 and CDR2 are MGHDK and SYGVNS. CDR3 in amino acids: CASARDWGLEGLNTGELFF. CDR3 DNA sequence: TGTGCCAGCGCTCGGGACTGGGGTTTGGAAGGACTGAACACCGGGGAGCTGTTTTTT.

This clonotype has only a few counts. This chain joins TRBV29-1 and TRBJ1-5, with TRBD1 matching 7 bases. The CDR3 has 13 residues. Germline-derived CDR1 and CDR2 are SQVTM and ANQGSEA. Losses at the gene ends were 6 bases for V and 1 base for J; bases not matched to a gene: 3. CDR3 sequence reads: CSVRTGSNQPQHF. The CDR3 DNA reads TGCAGCGTGCGGACAGGCAGCAATCAGCCCCAGCATTTT.

This clonotype was counted only a few times. The rearrangement links TRBV5-1 to TRBJ1-2, with D unclear. Looked up from germline, CDR1 is SGHRS and CDR2 is YFSETQ. The V gene lost 0 bases and the J gene lost 3 bases, with 9 bases spanning the gap. The CDR3 is 14 amino acids. The CDR3 sequence: CASSLGGQDYGYTF. The CDR3 nucleotides are TGCGCCAGCAGCTTGGGGGGTCAGGACTATGGCTACACCTTC.

There are a few counts of this clonotype. V usage is TRBV6-5 and J usage is TRBJ2-2; no reliable D call. The CDR3 runs to 12 residues. CDR1 MNHEY and CDR2 SVGAGI come from the germline V gene. V lost 5 bases, J lost 2 bases, and 3 bases lay in between. CDR3 residues: CASSHNTGELFF. DNA of the CDR3: TGTGCCAGCAGTCACAACACCGGGGAGCTGTTTTTT.

The chain uses TRBV4-1 and TRBJ2-7; D remains unclear. This CDR3 spans 15 amino acids. V lost 0 bases, J lost 0 bases, and 9 bases lay in between. Per the germline V gene, CDR1 is MGHRA and CDR2 is YSYEKL. The CDR3 protein is CASSQEARSSYEQYF. CDR3 DNA sequence: TGCGCCAGCAGCCAAGAGGCCAGGAGCTCCTACGAGCAGTACTTC.

V usage is TRBV5-5 and J usage is TRBJ1-2; 8 bases are a match to TRBD1. Germline lookup yields CDR1 SGHKS and CDR2 YYEKEE (reference sequence). The CDR3 spans 16 residues. V trimming: 3 bases; J trimming: 3 bases; junction bases outside the gene matches: 10. As DNA, the CDR3 is TGTGCCAGCAGCTCCCTTCGACAGGGGCGAGACTATGGCTACACCTTC. Translation gives CASSSLRQGRDYGYTF.

This clonotype was found a few times. The gene calls are TRBV28 and TRBJ2-7; D might be TRBD2 (5 bases). Trimming cost V 11 bases and J 5 bases, with 16 bases left between them. Germline lookup yields CDR1 MDHEN and CDR2 SYDVKM. The CDR3 contains 12 residues. The CDR3 spells CAGSSSSDEQYF. CDR3 DNA: TGTGCCGGCTCTAGCAGTTCCGACGAGCAGTACTTC.

This clonotype has a handful of counts. The chain joins TRBV10-2 to TRBJ1-1, with TRBD1 identical over 10 bases. The germline V gene encodes CDR1 WSHSY and CDR2 SAAADI. J gave up 1 base and V 2 bases, and 1 base lay outside the gene matches. This CDR3 has 15 residues. The CDR3 is CASSERQGANTEAFF. In DNA form, the CDR3 reads TGCGCCAGCAGTGAGAGACAGGGGGCGAACACTGAAGCTTTCTTT.